One and the same sample provided the 4 T cell receptor beta chains below, sequenced in a study of T cells in Graves' hyperthyroidism and ophthalmopathy (dated by TCRdb to between 2017 and 2020). Library construction relied on multiplex PCR. The run used an Illumina HiSeq 2000. The TCR beta CDR3 regions were amplified from the RNA transcripts. For the first round of RT-PCR on the TCR CDR3, the HTBI primer set was used together with the Qiagen OneStep RT-PCR kit. The public sequencing data were trimmed at Q25 with fastp and processed into clonotypes with MiXCR by TCRdb, which kept only in-frame beta chains. One record per CDR3 amino acid sequence lists the most common genes and DNA. The sample has fewer than 250,000 distinct CDR3 sequences on record, around 15% of them singletons. Under 35% of the sample is in the top ten clones. Sequencing was performed on blood. The source of these receptors is a woman aged 18 to 35 with Graves' ophthalmopathy.

This clonotype was observed at least ten times. The rearrangement joins TRBV11-2 to TRBJ2-7; D might be TRBD1 (6 bases). Germline V gene data show CDR1 as SGHAT and CDR2 as FQNNGV. V gave up 3 bases and J gave up 4 bases, with 16 bases separating them. This CDR3 has 15 amino acids. The CDR3 DNA reads as TGTGCCAGCAGCTTGGAAAGTGGGGGCACATACGAGCAGTACTTC. Protein: CASSLESGGTYEQYF.

This clonotype was detected many times. This chain connects TRBV28 to TRBJ2-7; no clear D. V was pared by 6 bases and J by 4 bases, with 10 bases between. In germline, CDR1 is MDHEN, CDR2 SYDVKM. The CDR3 length is 12 residues. CDR3 in amino acids: CASSTSDYEQYF. The CDR3 bases are TGTGCCAGCAGCACAAGCGATTACGAGCAGTACTTC.

The chain employs TRBV10-1 and TRBJ2-2, with D tentatively TRBD2 (6 bases). Looked up from germline, CDR1 is WNHNN and CDR2 is SYGVQD (reference sequence). The V end lost 6 bases, the J end lost 5 bases, and 10 bases lay between the germline ends. The CDR3 spans 13 residues. CDR3 loop: CASREGSTGELFF. For the CDR3, the DNA is TGCGCCAGCAGGGAGGGGAGTACCGGGGAGCTGTTTTTT.

This clonotype has a handful of counts. The chain recombines TRBV9 with TRBJ2-4; D is unresolved. Germline V gene sequence: CDR1 SGDLS, CDR2 YYNGEE. This CDR3 contains 15 residues. Trimming took 4 bases from V and 0 from J, leaving 11 bases between them. Written as DNA, the CDR3 is TGTGCCAGCAGCCCAAGCACCGTAGCCAAAAACATTCAGTACTTC. It is translated as CASSPSTVAKNIQYF.